The source of this T cell receptor (beta chain) is a study of T cell responses to AZD1222 COVID-19 vaccine. General study results and limits: Spike-specific TCR breadth and depth both grew after two AZD1222 doses. Clonal diversity was possibly underestimated, and white British individuals and females predominated among donors.

The table came from immunoSEQ multiplex PCR; TCRdb's copy has only in-frame clones and leaves some out. Of about 86,000 clones listed, roughly nine tenths were seen once; the top ten hold 2.2%. Regarding this clone: What it binds is unknown. Other DNA sequences from this sample encode an identical CDR3 as well.

Per germline, CDR1 SGHRS and CDR2 YFSETQ. Deletions cut 4 bases from V and 6 bases from J, with 11 bases between. The CDR3 has 13 residues. The starting material was peripheral blood, obtained on day 0 of AZD1222 vaccination. The V and J genes are TRBV5-1 and TRBJ1-5; D gene uncertain. The source is an adult in good health. CDR3 region: CASSEGPGQPQHF. DNA of the CDR3: TGCGCCAGCAGCGAAGGACCGGGTCAGCCCCAGCATTTT. The full variable domain, with the rest looked up from reference TRBV5-1 and TRBJ1-5, is KAGVTQTPRYLIKTRGQQVTLSCSPISGHRSVSWYQQTPGQGLQFLFEYFSETQRNKGNFPGRFSGRQFSNSRSEMNVSTLELGDSALYLCASSEGPGQPQHFGDGTRLSIL.